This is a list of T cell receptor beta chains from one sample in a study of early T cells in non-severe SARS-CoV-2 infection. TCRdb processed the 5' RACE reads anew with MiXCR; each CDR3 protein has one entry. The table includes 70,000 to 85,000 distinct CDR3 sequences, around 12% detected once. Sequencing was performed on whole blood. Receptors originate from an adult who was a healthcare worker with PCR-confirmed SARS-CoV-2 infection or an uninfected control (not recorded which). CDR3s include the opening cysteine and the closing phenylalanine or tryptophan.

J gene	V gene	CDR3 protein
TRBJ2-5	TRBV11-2	CASSTHRGTGETQYF
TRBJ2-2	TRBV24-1	CASQGPTNTGELFF
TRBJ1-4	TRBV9	CASSVAGANEKLFF
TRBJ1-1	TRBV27	CASTGGTEAFF
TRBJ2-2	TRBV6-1	CASSNRGLANTGELFF
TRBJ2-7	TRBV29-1	CSVGAVDSYEQYF
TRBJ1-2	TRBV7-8	CASSLAVGWQSRGTNYGYTF
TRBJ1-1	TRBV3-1	CASSLGQGAGNTEAFF
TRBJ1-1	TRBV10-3	CAISESGQGVHAFF
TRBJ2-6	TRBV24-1	CATSDHRSSGANVLTF
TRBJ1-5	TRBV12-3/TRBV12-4	CASSLDDRVNQPQHF
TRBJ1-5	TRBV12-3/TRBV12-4	CASSLQGPNQPQHF
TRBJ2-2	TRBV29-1	CSAIQGATTGELFF
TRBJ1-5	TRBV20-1	CSAWTGGNQPQHF
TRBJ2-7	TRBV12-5	CASGDPVGLDPYEQYF
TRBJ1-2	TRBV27	CASSLSPQGARGYTF
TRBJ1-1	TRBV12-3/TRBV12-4	CASSLRGRLNTEAFF
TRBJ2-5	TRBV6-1	CASRRRTGSQETQYF
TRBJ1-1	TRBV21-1	CATCRRDGTEAFF
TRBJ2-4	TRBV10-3	CAILDLSKNIQYF
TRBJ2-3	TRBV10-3	CAISSDRESADTQYF
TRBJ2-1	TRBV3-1	CASSRTSARYNEQFF
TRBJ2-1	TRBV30	CAWSVSGYEQFF
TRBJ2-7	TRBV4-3	CASSQVPDSYEQYF
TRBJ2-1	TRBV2	CASSVGGLILYNEQFF
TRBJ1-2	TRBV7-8	CASSLQGNYGYTF
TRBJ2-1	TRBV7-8	CATETGASYNEQFF
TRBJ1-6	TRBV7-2	CASSLGEAPTGSPLHF
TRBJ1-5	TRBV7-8	CASSSRDTGNQPQHF
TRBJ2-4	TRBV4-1	CASSSSGRGKNIQYF
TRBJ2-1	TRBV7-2	CVSSRTANEQFF
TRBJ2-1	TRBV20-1	CSVASGYNEQFF
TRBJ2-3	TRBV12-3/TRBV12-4	CASSGFGGTDTQYF
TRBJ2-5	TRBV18	CASAWTSAEETQYF
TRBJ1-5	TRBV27	CASSSVPGQPQHF
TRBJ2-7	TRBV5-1	CASSLPTGDEQYF
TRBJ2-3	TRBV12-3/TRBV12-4	CASSLQLTDTQYF
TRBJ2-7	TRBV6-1	CASSNFVGGTTSYEQYF
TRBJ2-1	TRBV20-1	CSARPIVGLYNEQFF
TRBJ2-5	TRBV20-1	CSASYRGRRETQYF
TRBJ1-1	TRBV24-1	CPWRDTEAFF
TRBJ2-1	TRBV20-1	CSASGLAGTYNEQFF
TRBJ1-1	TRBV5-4	CASRAQGAGTEAFF
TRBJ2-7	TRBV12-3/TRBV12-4	CASGGGISYEQYF
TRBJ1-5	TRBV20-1	CSARSGTGDQPQHF
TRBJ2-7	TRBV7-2	CASSRVRVMSGPEQYF
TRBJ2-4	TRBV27	CASSLRGTTGGLSYIQYF
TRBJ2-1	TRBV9	CASSVQGMGQFF
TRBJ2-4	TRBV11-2	CASSLRQGGNIQYF
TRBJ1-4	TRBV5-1	CATATDPNEKLFF
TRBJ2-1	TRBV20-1	CSAPRPPAKTPDEQFF
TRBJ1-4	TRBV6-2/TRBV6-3	CASSYSERAKVYEKLFF
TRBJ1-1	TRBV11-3	CASSLFMNTEAFF
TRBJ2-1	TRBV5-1	CASSFAGPSSYNEQFF
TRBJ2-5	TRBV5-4	CASEREKTQYF
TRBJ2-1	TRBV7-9	CASSWGLQGEQFF
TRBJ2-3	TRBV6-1	CTSSGMGGRPTDTQYF